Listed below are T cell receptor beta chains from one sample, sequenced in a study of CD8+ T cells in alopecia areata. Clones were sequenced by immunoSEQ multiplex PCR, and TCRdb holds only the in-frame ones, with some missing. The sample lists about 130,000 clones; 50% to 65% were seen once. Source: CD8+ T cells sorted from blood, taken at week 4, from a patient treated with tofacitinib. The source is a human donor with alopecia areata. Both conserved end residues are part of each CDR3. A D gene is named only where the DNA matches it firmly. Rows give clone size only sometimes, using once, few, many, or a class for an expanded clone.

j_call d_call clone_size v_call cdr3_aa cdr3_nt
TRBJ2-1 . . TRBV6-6 CASRTLFDEQFF TGTGCCAGCAGGACCCTTTTCGATGAGCAGTTCTTC
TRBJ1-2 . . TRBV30 CAWIGTRGYTF TGTGCCTGGATCGGAACCCGTGGCTACACCTTC
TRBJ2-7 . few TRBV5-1 CASSLGGSAYEQYF TGCGCCAGCAGCTTGGGGGGCAGCGCCTACGAGCAGTACTTC
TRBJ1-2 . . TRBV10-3 CAIKEDINYGYTF TGTGCCATCAAAGAGGACATTAACTATGGCTACACCTTC
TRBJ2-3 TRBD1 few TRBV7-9 CASSPGGRAYF TGTGCCAGCAGCCCAGGGGGTCGTGCGTATTTT
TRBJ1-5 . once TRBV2 CASSRPQTSNQPQHF TGTGCCAGCAGTCGCCCACAGACTAGCAATCAGCCCCAGCATTTT
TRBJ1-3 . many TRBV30 CAWKASGNTIYF TGTGCCTGGAAGGCCTCTGGAAACACCATATATTTT
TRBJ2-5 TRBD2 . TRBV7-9 CASSLVGGAEETQYF TGTGCCAGCAGCTTAGTCGGGGGGGCCGAAGAGACCCAGTACTTC
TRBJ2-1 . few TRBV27 CASSPRGGGHEQFF TGTGCCAGCAGTCCCCGGGGAGGGGGCCATGAGCAGTTCTTC
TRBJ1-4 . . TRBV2 CASMSPPDEKLFF TGTGCCAGCATGTCACCCCCGGATGAAAAACTGTTTTTT
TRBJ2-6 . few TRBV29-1 CSVDSGANVLTF TGCAGCGTTGACTCTGGGGCCAACGTCCTGACTTTC
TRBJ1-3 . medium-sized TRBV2 CASDEASGNTIYF TGTGCCAGCGATGAGGCCTCTGGAAACACCATATATTTT
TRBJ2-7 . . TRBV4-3 CASSQVFASSYEQYF TGCGCCAGCAGCCAAGTGTTCGCGAGCTCCTACGAGCAGTACTTC
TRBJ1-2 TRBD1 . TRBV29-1 CSVVGGQKKSNYGYTF TGCAGCGTTGTAGGGGGACAGAAGAAATCTAACTATGGCTACACCTTC
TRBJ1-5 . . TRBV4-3 CASRPGSNQPQHF TGCGCCAGCAGGCCAGGAAGCAATCAGCCCCAGCATTTT
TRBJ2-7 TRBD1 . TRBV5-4 CASSPGTEYEQYF TGTGCCAGCAGCCCCGGGACAGAGTACGAGCAGTACTTC
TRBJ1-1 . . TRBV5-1 CASSPDGGSEAFF TGCGCCAGCAGCCCGGACGGTGGGTCTGAAGCTTTCTTT
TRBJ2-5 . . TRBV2 CASSELGTTTETQYF TGTGCCAGCAGTGAATTAGGGACAACGACGGAGACCCAGTACTTC
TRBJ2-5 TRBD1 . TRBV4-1 CASRDPGQGAQYF TGCGCCAGCAGGGATCCGGGACAGGGGGCTCAGTACTTC
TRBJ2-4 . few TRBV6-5 CASRRENIQYF TGTGCCAGCAGACGGGAAAACATTCAGTACTTC
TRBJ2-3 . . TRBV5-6 CASSAADTQYF TGTGCCAGCAGCGCAGCAGATACGCAGTATTTT
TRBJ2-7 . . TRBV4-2 CASSQDLRGLYEQYF TGTGCCAGCAGCCAAGATCTGCGGGGACTCTACGAGCAGTACTTC
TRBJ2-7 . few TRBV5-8 CASSSLPAEQYF TGTGCCAGCAGCTCCCTCCCAGCCGAGCAGTACTTC
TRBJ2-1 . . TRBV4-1 CASSQVGSNNEQFF TGCGCCAGCAGCCAGGTCGGCAGTAACAATGAGCAGTTCTTC
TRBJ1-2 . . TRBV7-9 CASSFEAERYGYTF TGTGCCAGCAGCTTTGAGGCAGAACGCTATGGCTACACCTTC
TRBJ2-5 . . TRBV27 CASTPGLGETQYF TGTGCCAGCACCCCAGGCCTGGGAGAGACCCAGTACTTC
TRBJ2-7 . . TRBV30 CAWSDQGNEQYF TGTGCCTGGAGTGACCAGGGTAACGAGCAGTACTTC
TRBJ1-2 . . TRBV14 CASSPLGRYNGYTF TGTGCCAGCAGCCCCCTAGGAAGGTATAATGGCTACACCTTC
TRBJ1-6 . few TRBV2 CASLRGRTYNSPLHF TGTGCCAGCCTCCGCGGACGGACCTATAATTCACCCCTCCACTTT
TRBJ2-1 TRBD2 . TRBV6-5 CASTSPGGGVNEQFF TGTGCCAGCACCTCCCCGGGAGGTGGAGTCAATGAGCAGTTCTTC
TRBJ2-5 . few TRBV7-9 CASSQGSITYQETQYF TGTGCCAGCAGCCAGGGGAGTATTACGTACCAAGAGACCCAGTACTTC
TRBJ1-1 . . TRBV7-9 CASSPGASEAFF TGTGCCAGCAGCCCGGGTGCCTCTGAAGCTTTCTTT
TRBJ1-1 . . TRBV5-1 CASSPARTINTEAFF TGCGCCAGCAGCCCCGCCCGTACAATAAACACTGAAGCTTTCTTT
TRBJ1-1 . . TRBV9 CASNPPGRANTEAFF TGTGCCAGCAACCCCCCCGGACGGGCGAACACTGAAGCTTTCTTT
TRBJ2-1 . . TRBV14 CASSLPAGEQFF TGTGCCAGCAGCCTACCGGCTGGGGAGCAGTTCTTC